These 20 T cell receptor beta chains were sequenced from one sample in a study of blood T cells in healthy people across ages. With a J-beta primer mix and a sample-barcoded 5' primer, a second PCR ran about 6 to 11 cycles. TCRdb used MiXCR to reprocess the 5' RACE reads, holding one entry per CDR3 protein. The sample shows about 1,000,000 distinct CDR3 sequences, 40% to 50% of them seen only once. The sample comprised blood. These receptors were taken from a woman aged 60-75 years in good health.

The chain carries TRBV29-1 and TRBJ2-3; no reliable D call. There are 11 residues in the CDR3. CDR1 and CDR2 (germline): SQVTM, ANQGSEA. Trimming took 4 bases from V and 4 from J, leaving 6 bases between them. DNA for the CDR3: TGCAGCGTTGTACTACCAGATACGCAGTATTTT. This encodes CSVVLPDTQYF.

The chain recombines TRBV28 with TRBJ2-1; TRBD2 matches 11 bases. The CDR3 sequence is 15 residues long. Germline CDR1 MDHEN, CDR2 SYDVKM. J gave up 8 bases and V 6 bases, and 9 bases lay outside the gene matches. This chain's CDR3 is CASRQTSGMFYEQFF. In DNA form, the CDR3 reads TGTGCCAGCAGGCAGACTAGCGGGATGTTTTATGAGCAGTTCTTC.

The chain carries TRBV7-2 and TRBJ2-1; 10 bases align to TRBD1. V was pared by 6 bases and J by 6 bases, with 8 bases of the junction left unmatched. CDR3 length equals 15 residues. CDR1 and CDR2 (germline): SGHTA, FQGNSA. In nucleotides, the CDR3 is TGTGCCAGCAGGTCCGGGACAGGGGCCGGCAATGAGCAGTTCTTC. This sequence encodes CASRSGTGAGNEQFF.

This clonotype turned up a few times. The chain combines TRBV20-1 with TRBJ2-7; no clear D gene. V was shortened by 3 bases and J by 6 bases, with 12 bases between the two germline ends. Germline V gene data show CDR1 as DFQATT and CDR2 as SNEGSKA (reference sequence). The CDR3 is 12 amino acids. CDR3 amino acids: CSASLDTSEQYF. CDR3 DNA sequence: TGCAGTGCTAGTTTAGACACTTCCGAGCAGTACTTC.

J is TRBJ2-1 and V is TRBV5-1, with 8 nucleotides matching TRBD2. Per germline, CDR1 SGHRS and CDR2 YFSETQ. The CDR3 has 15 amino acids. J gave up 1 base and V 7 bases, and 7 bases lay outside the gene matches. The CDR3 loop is CASFTSGSSYNEQFF. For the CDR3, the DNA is TGCGCCAGCTTCACCAGCGGGAGTTCCTACAATGAGCAGTTCTTC.

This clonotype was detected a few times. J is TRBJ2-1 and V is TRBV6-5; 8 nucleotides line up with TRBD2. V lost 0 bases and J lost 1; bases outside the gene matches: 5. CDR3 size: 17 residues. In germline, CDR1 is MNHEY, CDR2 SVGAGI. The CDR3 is CASSYSRSGGSYNEQFF. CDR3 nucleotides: TGTGCCAGCAGTTACTCGAGATCGGGGGGGTCCTACAATGAGCAGTTCTTC.

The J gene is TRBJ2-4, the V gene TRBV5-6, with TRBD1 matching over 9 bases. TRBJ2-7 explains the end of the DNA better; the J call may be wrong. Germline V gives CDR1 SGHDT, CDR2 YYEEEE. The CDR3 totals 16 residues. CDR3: CASSLGRDRVFYEQYF. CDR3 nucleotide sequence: TGTGCCAGCAGCTTGGGTAGGGACAGGGTATTCTACGAGCAGTACTTC.

CDR3 nucleotide sequence: TGTGCCAGCAGTCCCCGGAGAGTCAAAAACATTCAGTACTTC. It encodes CASSPRRVKNIQYF. The chain couples TRBV7-3 to TRBJ2-4, with D unresolved. The CDR3 runs to 14 residues. Germline V lookup: CDR1 SGHTA, CDR2 FQGTGA. Deletions cut 6 bases from V and 3 bases from J, with 12 bases between.

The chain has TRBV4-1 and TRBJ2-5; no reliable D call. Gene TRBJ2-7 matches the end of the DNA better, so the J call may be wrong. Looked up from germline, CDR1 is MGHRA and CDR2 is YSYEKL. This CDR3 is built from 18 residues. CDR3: CASSQALGGRLRIYEQYF. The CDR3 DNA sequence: TGCGCCAGCAGCCAAGCTTTGGGCGGTCGCCTGAGGATATACGAGCAGTACTTC.

As DNA, the CDR3 is TGCAGTGCCCGAGGAGGGCAGGCAGCTTTCTTT. Protein product: CSARGGQAAFF. The gene calls are TRBV20-1 and TRBJ1-1; D unresolved. In germline, CDR1 is DFQATT, CDR2 SNEGSKA (reference sequence). There are 11 residues in the CDR3. The germline V and J ends were trimmed by 6 bases and 10 bases, with 15 bases remaining between them.

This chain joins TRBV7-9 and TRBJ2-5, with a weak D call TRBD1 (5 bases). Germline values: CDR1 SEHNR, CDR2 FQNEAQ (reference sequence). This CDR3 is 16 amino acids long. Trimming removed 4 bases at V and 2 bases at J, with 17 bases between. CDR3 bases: TGTGCCAGCAGCTCCCACAGGACACGCTCACAAGAGACCCAGTACTTC. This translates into CASSSHRTRSQETQYF.

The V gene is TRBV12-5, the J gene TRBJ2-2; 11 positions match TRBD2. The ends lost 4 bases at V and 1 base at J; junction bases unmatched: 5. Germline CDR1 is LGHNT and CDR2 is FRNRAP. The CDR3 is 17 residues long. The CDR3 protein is CASGSGTSGLNTGELFF. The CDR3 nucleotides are TGTGCTAGTGGTTCCGGGACTAGCGGTTTGAACACCGGGGAGCTGTTTTTT.

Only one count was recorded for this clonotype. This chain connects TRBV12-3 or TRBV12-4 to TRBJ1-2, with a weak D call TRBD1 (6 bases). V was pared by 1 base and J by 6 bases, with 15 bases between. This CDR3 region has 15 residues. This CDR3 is CASSLGGGTIHGYTF. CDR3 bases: TGTGCCAGCAGTTTAGGGGGAGGGACAATCCATGGCTACACCTTC.

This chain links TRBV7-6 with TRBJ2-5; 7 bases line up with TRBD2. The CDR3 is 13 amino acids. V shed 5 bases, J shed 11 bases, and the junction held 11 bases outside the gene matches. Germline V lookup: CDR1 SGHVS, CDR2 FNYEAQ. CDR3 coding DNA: TGTGCCAGCAGCATTCCTCCGAGGCGGGAGCAGTACTTC. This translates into CASSIPPRREQYF.

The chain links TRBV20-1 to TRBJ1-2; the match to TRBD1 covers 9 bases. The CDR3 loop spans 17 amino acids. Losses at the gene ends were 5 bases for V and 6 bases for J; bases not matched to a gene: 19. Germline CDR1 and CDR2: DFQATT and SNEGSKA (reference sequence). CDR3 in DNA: TGCAGTGCTGTTAATCCCGGGACAGGGCGAATGAGTGATGGCTACACCTTC. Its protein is CSAVNPGTGRMSDGYTF.

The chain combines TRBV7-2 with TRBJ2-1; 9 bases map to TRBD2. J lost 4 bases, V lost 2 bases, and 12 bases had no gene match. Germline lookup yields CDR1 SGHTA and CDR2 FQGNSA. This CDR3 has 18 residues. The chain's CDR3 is CASSLNPVLAGLYNEQFF. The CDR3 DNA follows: TGTGCCAGCAGCTTAAACCCGGTGCTAGCGGGATTATACAATGAGCAGTTCTTC.

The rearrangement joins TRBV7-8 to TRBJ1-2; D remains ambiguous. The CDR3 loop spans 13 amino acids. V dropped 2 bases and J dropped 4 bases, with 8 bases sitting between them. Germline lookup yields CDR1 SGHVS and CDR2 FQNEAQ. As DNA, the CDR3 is TGTGCCAGCAGCTTAAGGGTTTCCTATGGCTACACCTTC. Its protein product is CASSLRVSYGYTF.

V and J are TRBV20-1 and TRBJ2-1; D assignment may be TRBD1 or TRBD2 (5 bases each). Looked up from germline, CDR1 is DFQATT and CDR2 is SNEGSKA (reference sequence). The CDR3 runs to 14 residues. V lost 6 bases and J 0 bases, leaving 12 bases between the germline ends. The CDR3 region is CSAANGASYNEQFF. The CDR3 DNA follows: TGCAGTGCCGCCAACGGGGCCTCCTACAATGAGCAGTTCTTC.

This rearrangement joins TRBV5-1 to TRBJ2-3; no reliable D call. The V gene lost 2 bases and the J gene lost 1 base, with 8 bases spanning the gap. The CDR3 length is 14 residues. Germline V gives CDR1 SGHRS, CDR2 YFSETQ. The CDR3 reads CASSFPEGTDTQYF. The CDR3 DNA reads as TGCGCCAGCAGCTTCCCCGAGGGCACAGATACGCAGTATTTT. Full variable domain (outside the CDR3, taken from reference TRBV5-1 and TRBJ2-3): KAGVTQTPRYLIKTRGQQVTLSCSPISGHRSVSWYQQTPGQGLQFLFEYFSETQRNKGNFPGRFSGRQFSNSRSEMNVSTLELGDSALYLCASSFPEGTDTQYFGPGTRLTVL.

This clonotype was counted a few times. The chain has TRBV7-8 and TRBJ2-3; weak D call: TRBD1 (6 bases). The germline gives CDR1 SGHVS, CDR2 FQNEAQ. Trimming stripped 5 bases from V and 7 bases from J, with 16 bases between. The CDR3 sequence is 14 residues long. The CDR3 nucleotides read TGTGCCAGCAGCCCAGGGGCTGAGTGGAATACGCAGTATTTT. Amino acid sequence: CASSPGAEWNTQYF.